The 13 T cell receptor beta chains in this list originate from one sample, sequenced in a study of blood T cell repertoires in COVID-19. Measured with immunoSEQ multiplex PCR; TCRdb has only the in-frame clones, and not every one. This repertoire shows approximately 220,000 clones, approximately 85% found once; its top ten account for 4.7%. The specimen was peripheral blood. These receptors all come from a woman in her 70s with acute or convalescent COVID-19.

V is TRBV27 and J is TRBJ1-4; tentative D call: TRBD1 (5 bases). CDR3 length: 20 amino acids. Germline assignment: CDR1 MNHEY and CDR2 SMNVEV (reference sequence). V was shortened by 8 bases and J by 0 bases, with 28 bases between the two germline ends. Here the CDR3 reads CASGIRPAGTQVATNEKLFF. The CDR3 nucleotides read TGTGCCAGCGGGATCCGCCCCGCCGGGACTCAAGTTGCAACTAATGAAAAACTGTTTTTT.

The gene calls are TRBV21-1 and TRBJ2-7; TRBD1, the D gene given by the table, was not confirmed from the DNA. TRBV21-1 has pseudogene status. The CDR3 length is 16 residues. CDR3 DNA: TGTGCCAGCAGCAATCACCCGGGACAAGAGAGTTCCGAGCAGTACTTC. This translates into CASSNHPGQESSEQYF.

This rearrangement joins TRBV12-3 or TRBV12-4 to TRBJ1-1; TRBD1 matches at 7 bases. The CDR3 sequence is 13 residues long. The V gene end was trimmed by 6 bases and the J gene end by 3 bases; junction bases not matched to a gene: 4. CDR3 sequence (DNA): TGTGCCAGCAGACTAGGACAGGACACTGAAGCTTTCTTT. Encoded protein: CASRLGQDTEAFF.

This clone was counted a single time. The gene calls are TRBV30 and TRBJ1-1; D unresolved. This CDR3 has 13 residues. V lost 1 base and J 3 bases, leaving 9 bases between the germline ends. Germline assignment: CDR1 GTSNPN and CDR2 SVGIG (reference sequence). CDR3 sequence: CAWSEQADTEAFF. The CDR3 DNA is TGTGCCTGGAGTGAGCAGGCAGACACTGAAGCTTTCTTT.

The rearrangement links TRBV28 to TRBJ2-3; 9 nucleotides agree with TRBD2. The trim removed 1 base at V and 5 bases at J, leaving 4 bases unmatched. The CDR3 contains 15 residues. Germline V gene lookup returns CDR1 MDHEN and CDR2 SYDVKM. The DNA for the CDR3 is TGTGCCAGCAGTTTATTTAGCGGGGGTGAAGATACGCAGTATTTT. Translating gives CASSLFSGGEDTQYF. Drawing the rest from reference TRBV28 and TRBJ2-3, the complete variable domain is DVKVTQSSRYLVKRTGEKVFLECVQDMDHENMFWYRQDPGLGLRLIYFSYDVKMKEKGDIPEGYSVSREKKERFSLILESASTNQTSMYLCASSLFSGGEDTQYFGPGTRLTVL.

The V gene is TRBV29-1, the J gene TRBJ1-2; tentative D call: TRBD1 (6 bases). The CDR3 length is 13 residues. CDR1 SQVTM and CDR2 ANQGSEA come from the germline V gene. Trimming took 6 bases from V and 6 from J, leaving 17 bases between them. CDR3: CSVSYRDDDGYTF. The CDR3 region has the DNA TGCAGCGTCAGCTACAGGGATGATGATGGCTACACCTTC.

The chain combines TRBV19 with TRBJ1-3; weak D call: TRBD1 (5 bases). The CDR3 is 16 amino acids. Trimming removed 2 bases from V and 2 bases from J, with 13 bases in between. From germline, CDR1 is LNHDA and CDR2 SQIVND (reference sequence). The CDR3 nucleotides are TGTGCCAGTAGTATACGGGCCAGGGTAACTGGAAACACCATATATTTT. This translates into CASSIRARVTGNTIYF.

The chain uses TRBV19 and TRBJ1-2, with 8 positions matching TRBD1. Germline V gene sequence: CDR1 LNHDA, CDR2 SQIVND (reference sequence). The junction had 7 bases not matched to a gene; V was cut back by 5 bases and J by 5 bases. CDR3 length equals 14 residues. In DNA, the CDR3 is TGTGCCAGTAGTTTGACAGGGGCTGATTATGGCTACACCTTC. Its translation: CASSLTGADYGYTF.

This chain links TRBV6-5 with TRBJ1-1, with a possible D match to TRBD1 (5 bases). Trimming left V 4 bases short and J 2 bases short, with 14 bases between. The CDR3 is 15 residues long. The germline V gene has CDR1 MNHEY and CDR2 SVGAGI. CDR3 protein: CASSSLREGNTEAFF. In DNA, the CDR3 is TGTGCCAGCAGTTCCCTCAGGGAGGGAAACACTGAAGCTTTCTTT.

This chain links TRBV19 with TRBJ2-7; 8 bases map to TRBD2. V trimming: 6 bases; J trimming: 2 bases; junction bases outside the gene matches: 9. The CDR3 spans 15 residues. The germline CDR1 and CDR2 sequences are LNHDA and SQIVND (reference sequence). CDR3: CASSSLRGGPYEQYF. CDR3 bases: TGTGCCAGTAGCTCCTTACGGGGGGGACCCTACGAGCAGTACTTC.

The CDR3 bases are TGTGCCAGCAGGAGGCGGGGGGGGCCTAACTATGGCTACACCTTC. Amino acid sequence: CASRRRGGPNYGYTF. The rearrangement joins TRBV6-5 to TRBJ1-2; D perhaps matches TRBD1 (6 bases). V gave up 6 bases and J gave up 0 bases, with 14 bases separating them. This CDR3 comprises 15 residues. Germline V CDR1 and CDR2: MNHEY, SVGAGI.

V usage is TRBV19 and J usage is TRBJ1-5; D might be TRBD1 (6 bases). The CDR3 length is 14 residues. The ends were cut back, 5 bases at V and 0 bases at J, with 8 bases in the middle. The germline V gene encodes CDR1 LNHDA and CDR2 SQIVND (reference sequence). CDR3 coding DNA: TGTGCCAGTAGTGGACAGTATAGCAATCAGCCCCAGCATTTT. Translated: CASSGQYSNQPQHF.

This clone was counted a single time. Other DNA variants within this sample encode the same CDR3. The chain employs TRBV3-1 (or the pseudogene TRBV3-2) and TRBJ1-5; D gene uncertain. The CDR3 loop spans 14 amino acids. V gave up 0 bases and J gave up 2 bases, with 5 bases separating them. CDR1 is LGHDT, CDR2 YNNKEL, per germline (reference sequence). CDR3 DNA: TGTGCCAGCAGCCAAGAGGGAGGCAATCAGCCCCAGCATTTT. It encodes CASSQEGGNQPQHF.